The 30 T cell receptor beta chains presented below share a single source sample, sequenced in a study of cytomegalovirus exposure and HLA in healthy donors. Amplification used 60 Vbeta primers and 13 Jbeta primers. Profiled with immunoSEQ multiplex PCR; TCRdb holds only in-frame clones, not every one. Of about 110,000 clones listed, roughly two thirds are singletons. The sequenced material came from PBMCs. The receptors come from a female donor in good health and CMV-seronegative.

The CDR3, as DNA: TGCGCCAGCAGCCAGGCGATGGCGGAGGCGAGAACTGAAGCTTTCTTT. The encoded protein is CASSQAMAEARTEAFF. J is TRBJ1-1 and V is TRBV4-1, with D uncertain. Looked up from germline, CDR1 is MGHRA and CDR2 is YSYEKL. Trimming removed 3 bases at V and 5 bases at J, with 19 bases between. The CDR3 has 16 residues.

The rearrangement uses TRBV10-3 and TRBJ1-2; 9 bases line up with TRBD1. The germline V gene encodes CDR1 ENHRY and CDR2 SYGVKD. The CDR3 contains 13 residues. V was pared by 4 bases and J by 8 bases, with 5 bases of the junction left unmatched. This CDR3 is CAISVRTGDGYTF. The DNA for the CDR3 is TGTGCCATCAGTGTCCGGACAGGGGACGGCTACACCTTC.

The chain is built from TRBV11-2 and TRBJ1-2; tentative D call: TRBD1 (5 bases). V was pared by 6 bases and J by 6 bases, with 14 bases between. The CDR3 contains 13 residues. Germline V gene sequence: CDR1 SGHAT, CDR2 FQNNGV. CDR3 DNA: TGTGCCAGCAGACCCACAGGAATAAATGGCTACACCTTC. Amino acid sequence: CASRPTGINGYTF.

This chain links TRBV5-1 with TRBJ2-7; TRBD1 matches at 9 bases. CDR3 length: 15 residues. CDR1 SGHRS and CDR2 YFSETQ come from the germline V gene. J was trimmed by 6 bases and V by 1 base; bases with no gene match: 8. CDR3 DNA: TGCGCCAGCAGCTTGACTACCGGGACAGGGTTCGAGCAGTACTTC. Amino acids: CASSLTTGTGFEQYF.

This clone came up a few times. V gene TRBV7-9 combines with J gene TRBJ1-1; 9 bases match TRBD1. The length of the CDR3 is 15 residues. Germline CDR1 and CDR2: SEHNR and FQNEAQ (reference sequence). V was pared by 6 bases and J by 5 bases, with 10 bases of the junction left unmatched. For the CDR3, the DNA is TGTGCCAGCAGTATTCTCCGGACAGGGGATACTGAAGCTTTCTTT. Protein sequence: CASSILRTGDTEAFF.

The chain joins TRBV9 to TRBJ2-7; 8 bases are a match to TRBD2. The CDR3 length is 16 residues. The V and J ends lost 2 bases and 4 bases, in that order; junction bases with no gene match: 11. CDR1 is SGDLS, CDR2 YYNGEE, per germline. CDR3 sequence reads: CASSVSAAGALYEQYF. In DNA, the CDR3 is TGTGCCAGCAGCGTTAGCGCAGCGGGGGCACTTTACGAGCAGTACTTC.

Regarding this clone: In the same sample, other DNA sequences code for this CDR3. The genes are TRBV29-1 and TRBJ2-7; 14 nucleotides line up with TRBD2. The CDR3 has 13 residues. Germline V gives CDR1 SQVTM, CDR2 ANQGSEA. Trimming cost V 6 bases and J 3 bases; bases outside gene matches: 1. DNA for the CDR3: TGCAGCGTCGGGACTAGCGGGAGCTACGAGCAGTACTTC. Its translation: CSVGTSGSYEQYF.

The sample holds one count of this clone. V gene TRBV30 combines with J gene TRBJ2-7; D is perhaps TRBD2 (6 bases). Per germline, CDR1 GTSNPN and CDR2 SVGIG (reference sequence). Trimming stripped 2 bases from V and 5 bases from J, with 19 bases between. The CDR3 extends over 15 amino acids. The CDR3 bases are TGTGCCTGGAGTTCCGGGGAGGTAAAAAGGGACGAGCAGTACTTC. This sequence encodes CAWSSGEVKRDEQYF.

The rearrangement joins TRBV7-9 to TRBJ1-1; no definite D call. The germline gives CDR1 SEHNR, CDR2 FQNEAQ (reference sequence). The CDR3 has 12 residues. Trimming stripped 5 bases from V and 7 bases from J, with 11 bases between. The CDR3 loop is CASSTRHLEAFF. The CDR3 region has the DNA TGTGCCAGCAGCACCCGACACCTTGAAGCTTTCTTT.

The chain couples TRBV11-3 to TRBJ2-7, with unresolved D. The CDR3 runs to 14 residues. CDR1 and CDR2 from the germline V gene are SGHNT and YENEEA. V was shortened by 2 bases and J by 0 bases, with 8 bases between the two germline ends. As DNA, the CDR3 is TGTGCCAGCAGCTTATTTACAGACTCCTACGAGCAGTACTTC. It encodes CASSLFTDSYEQYF.

The genes are TRBV7-9 and TRBJ1-2; D is perhaps TRBD1 (6 bases). Trimming removed 1 base from V and 2 bases from J, with 11 bases in between. The CDR3 is 15 amino acids. Germline CDR1 and CDR2: SEHNR and FQNEAQ (reference sequence). The DNA for the CDR3 is TGTGCCAGCAGCTTAGGAGTCGGGACAAACTATGGCTACACCTTC. It codes for CASSLGVGTNYGYTF. Variable domain in full (rest from reference TRBV7-9 and TRBJ1-2): DTGVSQNPRHKITKRGQNVTFRCDPISEHNRLYWYRQTLGQGPEFLTYFQNEAQLEKSRLLSDRFSAERPKGSFSTLEIQRTEQGDSAMYLCASSLGVGTNYGYTFGSGTRLTVV.

V and J are TRBV18 and TRBJ2-2, with D perhaps TRBD1 (5 bases). The CDR3 totals 15 residues. Germline lookup yields CDR1 KGHSH and CDR2 LQKENI. The germline V and J ends were trimmed by 1 base and 4 bases, with 10 bases remaining between them. CDR3 amino acids: CASSPRQGLTGELFF. CDR3 sequence (DNA): TGTGCCAGCTCACCACGGCAGGGCCTCACCGGGGAGCTGTTTTTT.

The chain couples TRBV11-2 to TRBJ1-1, with D perhaps TRBD1 (5 bases). The germline CDR1 and CDR2 sequences are SGHAT and FQNNGV. The CDR3 spans 14 residues. Trimming took 6 bases from V and 4 from J, leaving 15 bases between them. DNA for the CDR3: TGTGCCAGCAGGGATCCGGGACTTACCACTGAAGCTTTCTTT. Its protein product is CASRDPGLTTEAFF. Full variable domain (rest looked up from reference TRBV11-2 and TRBJ1-1): EAGVAQSPRYKIIEKRQSVAFWCNPISGHATLYWYQQILGQGPKLLIQFQNNGVVDDSQLPKDRFSAERLKGVDSTLKIQPAKLEDSAVYLCASRDPGLTTEAFFGQGTRLTVV.

The J gene is TRBJ2-1, the V gene TRBV9; the D gene is possibly TRBD2 (5 bases). V was pared by 0 bases and J by 6 bases, with 13 bases between. Looked up from germline, CDR1 is SGDLS and CDR2 is YYNGEE. The CDR3 is made up of 15 amino acids. The CDR3 DNA reads as TGTGCCAGCAGCGTAGGAGGAGGCGGCCCCAATGAGCAGTTCTTC. Translated, it gives CASSVGGGGPNEQFF.

V gene TRBV4-1 combines with J gene TRBJ2-5; possible D gene TRBD1, 5 bases. V was shortened by 4 bases and J by 3 bases, with 9 bases between the two germline ends. CDR1 MGHRA and CDR2 YSYEKL come from the germline V gene. The CDR3 is 13 amino acids. The CDR3 spells CASSPWTKETQYF. The CDR3 coding sequence is TGCGCCAGCAGCCCCTGGACAAAAGAGACCCAGTACTTC.

The chain uses TRBV7-6 and TRBJ1-5, with 7 positions matching TRBD1. CDR3 size: 15 residues. Trimming at V came to 4 bases and at J to 4 bases, leaving 7 bases not matched to a gene. Germline-derived CDR1 and CDR2 are SGHVS and FNYEAQ. Here the CDR3 DNA reads TGTGCCAGCAGCTCCAATCCGACAGGGAATCAGCCCCAGCATTTT. Translated, it gives CASSSNPTGNQPQHF.

The J gene is TRBJ1-1, the V gene TRBV4-2; D is unclear. Germline V CDR1 and CDR2: LGHNA, YNFKEQ. The CDR3 spans 16 residues. Trimming stripped 2 bases from V and 0 bases from J, with 13 bases between. In DNA form, the CDR3 reads TGTGCCAGCAGCCAAACTACGGTGTCCCTGAACACTGAAGCTTTCTTT. Amino acid sequence: CASSQTTVSLNTEAFF.

The chain has TRBV9 and TRBJ1-1, with D possibly being TRBD1 (5 bases). Germline values: CDR1 SGDLS, CDR2 YYNGEE. The CDR3 length is 13 residues. V was shortened by 2 bases and J by 4 bases, with 9 bases between the two germline ends. DNA of the CDR3: TGTGCCAGCAGCGTGGAGGGGTTCACTGAAGCTTTCTTT. Translated: CASSVEGFTEAFF.

This clone has only a few counts. The chain uses TRBV10-3 and TRBJ1-2; 9 bases are shared with TRBD1. After removal of 4 bases from V and 6 bases from J, the junction contained 3 bases not matched to a gene. Per the germline V gene, CDR1 is ENHRY and CDR2 is SYGVKD. This CDR3 has 13 residues. CDR3 nucleotides: TGTGCCATCAGTGCCCGGGACAGGGATGGCTACACCTTC. The encoded protein is CAISARDRDGYTF.

The CDR3 nucleotides read TGTGCCAGCAGTTCCATCGGACAGGGGTCTGGAAACACCATATATTTT. Translated: CASSSIGQGSGNTIYF. V is TRBV28 and J is TRBJ1-3; TRBD1 matches at 9 bases. J was trimmed by 1 base and V by 4 bases; bases with no gene match: 5. The CDR3 consists of 16 residues. Germline V CDR1 and CDR2: MDHEN, SYDVKM.

The rearrangement joins TRBV6-5 to TRBJ2-7; 7 nucleotides agree with TRBD2. Germline loops: CDR1 MNHEY, CDR2 SVGAGI. The J segment lost 0 bases and the V segment lost 8 bases, leaving 10 bases of the junction unmatched. CDR3 length: 15 amino acids. DNA of the CDR3: TGTGCCAGCGCTATGGGGCTAGCGGCCTCCTACGAGCAGTACTTC. It specifies CASAMGLAASYEQYF.

The rearrangement uses TRBV4-3 and TRBJ2-7; 7 bases agree with TRBD2. The CDR3 spans 15 residues. The junction had 8 bases not matched to a gene; V was cut back by 1 base and J by 5 bases. Germline loops: CDR1 LGHNA, CDR2 YSLEER. The CDR3 DNA follows: TGCGCCAGCAGCCAAGTTAGGGAGGGATTCGACGAGCAGTACTTC. Translated, it gives CASSQVREGFDEQYF.

V usage is TRBV5-1 and J usage is TRBJ1-2; 7 nucleotides align to TRBD1. This CDR3 comprises 14 residues. Germline CDR1 SGHRS, CDR2 YFSETQ. V dropped 4 bases and J dropped 4; count of bases not matched to a gene: 7. The CDR3 DNA reads TGCGCCAGCAGCGATACGGGACAGACCTATGGCTACACCTTC. Its translation: CASSDTGQTYGYTF.

This chain joins TRBV6-6 and TRBJ1-2; tentatively, D is TRBD1 (5 bases). Germline lookup yields CDR1 MNHNY and CDR2 SVGAGI (reference sequence). Trimming removed 2 bases from V and 10 bases from J, with 11 bases in between. CDR3 length: 12 residues. The CDR3 sequence is CASSYNGRDYTF. In DNA form, the CDR3 reads TGTGCCAGCAGTTACAACGGCAGGGACTACACCTTC.

The chain uses TRBV9 and TRBJ2-7; maybe TRBD1 (6 bases). Germline CDR1 is SGDLS and CDR2 is YYNGEE. There are 15 residues in the CDR3. Trimming took 4 bases from V and 6 from J, leaving 20 bases between them. The CDR3 is CASSPRFPQGSEQYF. The CDR3 bases are TGTGCCAGCAGCCCCCGGTTCCCCCAGGGGAGCGAGCAGTACTTC. The variable domain in full, completed from reference TRBV9 and TRBJ2-7, reads DSGVTQTPKHLITATGQRVTLRCSPRSGDLSVYWYQQSLDQGLQFLIQYYNGEERAKGNILERFSAQQFPDLHSELNLSSLELGDSALYFCASSPRFPQGSEQYFGPGTRLTVT.

CDR3 region: CASRPAGGTEAFF. CDR3 DNA: TGCGCCAGCAGACCCGCCGGGGGGACTGAAGCTTTCTTT. The rearrangement links TRBV5-1 to TRBJ1-1, with a possible D match to TRBD1 (5 bases). V lost 5 bases and J 5 bases, leaving 13 bases between the germline ends. The CDR3 loop spans 13 amino acids. Germline V CDR1 and CDR2: SGHRS, YFSETQ.

The chain has TRBV19 and TRBJ2-1; 9 nucleotides line up with TRBD1. Per the germline V gene, CDR1 is LNHDA and CDR2 is SQIVND (reference sequence). V was clipped by 5 bases and J by 4 bases; unmatched bases: 6. This CDR3 region has 15 residues. The CDR3 sequence is CASSADRGPYNEQFF. The CDR3 DNA reads as TGTGCCAGTAGTGCGGACAGGGGCCCATACAATGAGCAGTTCTTC.

The chain employs TRBV4-2 and TRBJ1-4, with D perhaps TRBD1 (6 bases). Germline V gene data show CDR1 as LGHNA and CDR2 as YNFKEQ. CDR3 length: 19 amino acids. V gave up 0 bases and J gave up 0 bases, with 17 bases separating them. CDR3 sequence reads: CASSQDGGGGATTNEKLFF. CDR3 sequence (DNA): TGTGCCAGCAGCCAAGATGGAGGGGGAGGGGCAACAACTAATGAAAAACTGTTTTTT.

This clone was counted only a few times. The V gene is TRBV28, the J gene TRBJ1-2; D might be TRBD1 (5 bases). The V end lost 4 bases, the J end lost 0 bases, and 12 bases lay between the germline ends. CDR3 size: 15 residues. Germline V gene lookup returns CDR1 MDHEN and CDR2 SYDVKM. CDR3 sequence: CASSWGDRSNYGYTF. CDR3 coding DNA: TGTGCCAGCAGTTGGGGGGACCGTTCTAACTATGGCTACACCTTC.

The chain uses TRBV11-3 and TRBJ2-7, with TRBD2 matching over 9 bases. The V segment lost 4 bases and the J segment 5 bases; nucleotides outside the gene matches: 12. CDR3 length: 16 residues. The germline V gene has CDR1 SGHNT and CDR2 YENEEA. CDR3 DNA: TGTGCCAGCAGCTCATTTCTTGCGGGAGGGCGGAACGAGCAGTACTTC. This sequence encodes CASSSFLAGGRNEQYF.